The 20 T cell receptor beta chains listed next were all sequenced from one sample in a study of cytomegalovirus exposure and HLA in healthy donors. The PCR used 60 Vbeta and 13 Jbeta primers. The protocol was immunoSEQ multiplex PCR, while the TCRdb copy is restricted to in-frame clones and leaves out a portion. The repertoire holds roughly 140,000 clones, with around 79% as singletons. Sequencing was carried out using PBMCs. Receptors originate from a middle-aged woman in good health and CMV-seropositive.

The chain joins TRBV6-1 to TRBJ2-7; 11 bases are shared with TRBD2. This CDR3 is built from 15 residues. Germline V lookup: CDR1 MNHNS, CDR2 SASEGT. The junction had 5 bases not matched to a gene; V was cut back by 5 bases and J by 2 bases. CDR3 bases: TGTGCCAGCAGTTTACTAGCGGGGGACACCTACGAGCAGTACTTC. It is translated as CASSLLAGDTYEQYF.

The chain has TRBV5-1 and TRBJ2-2, with D tentatively TRBD2 (5 bases). CDR1 and CDR2 from the germline V gene are SGHRS and YFSETQ. Between the trimmed V and J ends, which lost 0 bases and 4 bases, there was a span of 10 bases. The CDR3 runs 15 residues. The CDR3 loop is CASSLEWESTGELFF. Written as DNA, the CDR3 is TGCGCCAGCAGCTTGGAGTGGGAGAGCACCGGGGAGCTGTTTTTT. Full variable domain (rest looked up from reference TRBV5-1 and TRBJ2-2): KAGVTQTPRYLIKTRGQQVTLSCSPISGHRSVSWYQQTPGQGLQFLFEYFSETQRNKGNFPGRFSGRQFSNSRSEMNVSTLELGDSALYLCASSLEWESTGELFFGEGSRLTVL.

This clone came up a few times. V and J are TRBV2 and TRBJ1-2; TRBD1 is a possible D gene (5 bases). CDR1 is SNHLY and CDR2 is FYNNEI in the germline V gene. V gave up 4 bases and J gave up 4 bases, with 13 bases separating them. The CDR3 consists of 14 residues. CDR3 amino acids: CASSVFPGGYGYTF. The CDR3 DNA sequence: TGTGCCAGCAGTGTTTTCCCCGGGGGCTATGGCTACACCTTC.

V usage is TRBV6-5 and J usage is TRBJ1-5; D possibly corresponds to TRBD1 (6 bases). V was shortened by 6 bases and J by 7 bases, with 13 bases between the two germline ends. Germline assignment: CDR1 MNHEY and CDR2 SVGAGI. This CDR3 has 13 residues. The CDR3 DNA sequence: TGTGCCAGCAGGATAGGACAGTTCCAGCCCCAGCATTTT. It is translated as CASRIGQFQPQHF.

The rearrangement joins TRBV5-4 to TRBJ1-2; TRBD1 matches 12 bases. The junction had 18 bases not matched to a gene; V was cut back by 2 bases and J by 4 bases. Germline V gene lookup returns CDR1 SGHNT and CDR2 YYREEE (reference sequence). This CDR3 is 20 amino acids long. CDR3 DNA: TGTGCCAGCAGCTTCCACGACGTCTCCGGGACAGGGGGCGCGGGCTATGGCTACACCTTC. Translated, it gives CASSFHDVSGTGGAGYGYTF.

This clone was counted once. This sequence joins TRBV9 and TRBJ1-1, with D tentatively TRBD1 (5 bases). The V gene's germline CDR1 is SGDLS and CDR2 YYNGEE. The V end was cut by 6 bases, the J end by 1 base, with 13 bases between. The CDR3 has 14 residues. This chain's CDR3 is CASTPTDKNTEAFF. The CDR3 nucleotides read TGTGCCAGCACCCCGACAGACAAGAACACTGAAGCTTTCTTT.

This chain connects TRBV7-9 to TRBJ1-4; a possible D gene is TRBD1 (5 bases). The CDR3 has 15 amino acids. The ends were cut back, 1 base at V and 4 bases at J, with 10 bases in the middle. Per germline, CDR1 SEHNR and CDR2 FQNEAQ (reference sequence). This CDR3 reads CASSLEQGGNEKLFF. In DNA, the CDR3 is TGTGCCAGCAGCTTAGAGCAGGGTGGTAATGAAAAACTGTTTTTT.

The chain uses TRBV29-1 and TRBJ1-1, with D possibly matching TRBD1 (6 bases). Germline CDR1 is SQVTM and CDR2 is ANQGSEA. Between the trimmed V and J ends, which lost 6 bases and 7 bases, there was a span of 18 bases. The CDR3 totals 13 residues. The CDR3 nucleotides are TGCAGCGTGCAAACGGGGGGCCTCCATGAAGCTTTCTTT. Encoded protein: CSVQTGGLHEAFF.

This clone was recorded a few times. The V and J genes are TRBV19 and TRBJ1-5; the D gene is possibly TRBD1 (6 bases). CDR3 length equals 17 residues. V dropped 5 bases and J dropped 7 bases, with 24 bases sitting between them. Germline V gives CDR1 LNHDA, CDR2 SQIVND (reference sequence). The CDR3 bases are TGTGCCAGTAGTTCGCAACGTTGGACAGCCTTGGTCCAGCCCCAGCATTTT. This translates into CASSSQRWTALVQPQHF.

CDR3 DNA sequence: TGCGCCAGCAGCCAAGATAGGCTAGCTTGGGAGACCCAGTACTTC. Its protein is CASSQDRLAWETQYF. The chain combines TRBV4-1 with TRBJ2-5; weak D call: TRBD2 (5 bases). V was trimmed by 0 bases and J by 5 bases, leaving 13 bases between them. The CDR3 is 15 amino acids. Germline assignment: CDR1 MGHRA and CDR2 YSYEKL.

The chain's CDR3 is CATSRGGDEQFF. The CDR3 nucleotides read TGTGCCACCAGCAGAGGGGGCGATGAGCAGTTCTTC. The rearrangement links TRBV15 to TRBJ2-1, with D possibly TRBD1 on 5 matching bases. V was cut by 1 base and J by 8 bases, with 6 bases left in between. CDR3 length: 12 residues. Germline lookup yields CDR1 LNHNV and CDR2 YYDKDF (reference sequence). The variable domain in full, completed from reference TRBV15 and TRBJ2-1, reads DAMVIQNPRYQVTQFGKPVTLSCSQTLNHNVMYWYQQKSSQAPKLLFHYYDKDFNNEADTPDNFQSRRPNTSFCFLDIRSPGLGDTAMYLCATSRGGDEQFFGPGTRLTVL.

CDR3 amino acids: CASSSQAFSYEQYF. The CDR3 nucleotides are TGTGCCAGCAGCTCTCAGGCGTTCTCCTACGAGCAGTACTTC. The J gene is TRBJ2-7, the V gene TRBV28; D uncertain. The germline gives CDR1 MDHEN, CDR2 SYDVKM. The V end lost 6 bases, the J end lost 0 bases, and 12 bases lay between the germline ends. CDR3 size: 14 residues. Complete variable domain (other parts from reference TRBV28 and TRBJ2-7): DVKVTQSSRYLVKRTGEKVFLECVQDMDHENMFWYRQDPGLGLRLIYFSYDVKMKEKGDIPEGYSVSREKKERFSLILESASTNQTSMYLCASSSQAFSYEQYFGPGTRLTVT.

This clone was picked up one time. The rearrangement joins TRBV5-1 to TRBJ2-5; 7 nucleotides line up with TRBD2. The germline V gene encodes CDR1 SGHRS and CDR2 YFSETQ. V lost 4 bases to trimming and J lost 2 bases; unmatched junction nucleotides: 8. The CDR3 runs 15 residues. The CDR3 sequence: CASSPTPGGQETQYF. The DNA for the CDR3 is TGCGCCAGCAGCCCCACTCCCGGGGGGCAAGAGACCCAGTACTTC.

The chain couples TRBV7-3 to TRBJ2-2; a weak D match, TRBD2 (6 bases). The ends were cut back, 2 bases at V and 1 base at J, with 8 bases in the middle. CDR3 length: 15 residues. Germline values: CDR1 SGHTA, CDR2 FQGTGA. CDR3 sequence (DNA): TGTGCCAGCAGCTTAGGGACTCGGAACACCGGGGAGCTGTTTTTT. This sequence encodes CASSLGTRNTGELFF. The complete variable domain, with remaining parts taken from reference TRBV7-3 and TRBJ2-2, reads GAGVSQTPSNKVTEKGKYVELRCDPISGHTALYWYRQSLGQGPEFLIYFQGTGAADDSGLPNDRFFAVRPEGSVSTLKIQRTERGDSAVYLCASSLGTRNTGELFFGEGSRLTVL.

A single count supports this clone. This sequence joins TRBV5-1 and TRBJ2-3, with a possible D match to TRBD1 (5 bases). Germline assignment: CDR1 SGHRS and CDR2 YFSETQ. The length of the CDR3 is 15 residues. With 1 base removed from V and 0 bases from J, the gap between germline ends came to 9 bases. DNA for the CDR3: TGCGCCAGCAGCTTGTGGGGCTCTAGCACAGATACGCAGTATTTT. This gives the protein CASSLWGSSTDTQYF.

Here the CDR3 reads CASSYLGEVGYTF. CDR3 DNA sequence: TGTGCCAGCAGTTACTTGGGGGAGGTTGGCTACACCTTC. The genes are TRBV6-5 and TRBJ1-2; maybe TRBD1 (5 bases). The germline V gene has CDR1 MNHEY and CDR2 SVGAGI. V gave up 1 base and J gave up 7 bases, with 10 bases separating them. There are 13 residues in the CDR3.

The rearrangement uses TRBV11-3 and TRBJ2-5; D is possibly TRBD2 (6 bases). The V end was cut by 3 bases, the J end by 11 bases, with 13 bases between. CDR3 length: 12 residues. Germline loops: CDR1 SGHNT, CDR2 YENEEA. The CDR3 coding sequence is TGTGCCAGCAGCTTGGGGTCGGGGGAGCAGTACTTC. Amino acids: CASSLGSGEQYF.

In its sample, this clone was seen a few times. V gene TRBV19 combines with J gene TRBJ1-4; D not resolved. This CDR3 is 17 amino acids long. Trimming took off 3 bases at V and 3 bases at J, with 17 bases between the two ends. In germline, CDR1 is LNHDA, CDR2 SQIVND (reference sequence). Written as DNA, the CDR3 is TGTGCCAGTAGTATTTCTCTTTTGCCGGGAGCTAATGAAAAACTGTTTTTT. It yields the protein CASSISLLPGANEKLFF.

The gene calls are TRBV12-5 and TRBJ2-7, with TRBD1 as a possible D gene (6 bases). This CDR3 is 15 amino acids long. Germline values: CDR1 LGHNT, CDR2 FRNRAP. Deletions cut 6 bases from V and 6 bases from J, with 21 bases between. CDR3 in DNA: TGTGCTAGTGGATCCCTGGGCCTACTAGGGGGCGAGCAGTACTTC. Translating it yields CASGSLGLLGGEQYF.

This chain uses TRBV7-9 with TRBJ2-5, with 7 bases that match TRBD2. The CDR3 totals 13 residues. CDR1 is SEHNR and CDR2 is FQNEAQ in the germline V gene (reference sequence). Unmatched junction bases numbered 2, after V lost 0 bases and J lost 7 bases. CDR3 coding DNA: TGTGCCAGCAGCTTAGCTGCGGGGGTGACCCAGTACTTC. Its protein is CASSLAAGVTQYF.